The 27 T cell receptor beta chains in this list originate from one sample, sequenced in a study of human T cells and chemical hapten exposure. In TCRdb, the 5' RACE reads were re-called with MiXCR into one record per CDR3 protein. The sample carries 110,000 or so distinct CDR3 sequences, approximately 20% recorded once. Unfractionated whole blood was the source from which total RNA was extracted. The receptors were sampled from a human donor in good health.

The CDR3 DNA sequence: TGTGCCAGCAGCTTGCAGGGAGTGAACTCTGGAAACACCATATATTTT. Translated: CASSLQGVNSGNTIYF. The J gene is TRBJ1-3, the V gene TRBV5-4; the D gene is possibly TRBD1 (5 bases). The CDR3 covers 16 residues. Looked up from germline, CDR1 is SGHNT and CDR2 is YYREEE (reference sequence). V was cut by 1 base and J by 0 bases, with 11 bases left in between. Drawing the rest from reference TRBV5-4 and TRBJ1-3, the complete variable domain is ETGVTQSPTHLIKTRGQQVTLRCSSQSGHNTVSWYQQALGQGPQFIFQYYREEENGRGNFPPRFSGLQFPNYSSELNVNALELDDSALYLCASSLQGVNSGNTIYFGEGSWLTVV.

This clonotype was counted a few times. This sequence joins TRBV29-1 and TRBJ1-5, with 8 positions matching TRBD1. There are 16 residues in the CDR3. Germline assignment: CDR1 SQVTM and CDR2 ANQGSEA. Trimming removed 6 bases from V and 7 bases from J; junction bases left unmatched: 17. CDR3 DNA sequence: TGCAGCGTAAACCCGCGGACCGGGACAGGAGGACAGCCCCAGCATTTT. Translated, it gives CSVNPRTGTGGQPQHF.

This clonotype was seen a handful of times. This chain joins TRBV28 and TRBJ2-7; 7 nucleotides match TRBD2. This CDR3 comprises 14 residues. Trimming took 7 bases from V and 2 from J; bases not matched to a gene: 8. CDR1 MDHEN and CDR2 SYDVKM come from the germline V gene. CDR3 DNA sequence: TGTGCCAGCACGGAGGGAGGGCCCCCCTACGAGCAGTACTTC. Translating it yields CASTEGGPPYEQYF.

A note on this clonotype: The conserved final phenylalanine or tryptophan is absent from the CDR3, which likely points to a read error. In nucleotides, the CDR3 is TGTGCCAGCAGCCAACGACAGGGGGCGAGGGGGAAACTGTTTCTT. Encoded protein: CASSQRQGARGKLFL. The chain employs TRBV28 and TRBJ1-4, with TRBD1 identical over 10 bases. The V and J ends lost 6 bases and 11 bases, in that order; junction bases with no gene match: 12. The CDR3 contains 15 residues. CDR1 is MDHEN and CDR2 is SYDVKM in the germline V gene.

This chain joins TRBV20-1 and TRBJ2-4, with a possible D match to TRBD2 (7 bases). CDR3 size: 14 residues. V was cut by 6 bases and J by 8 bases, with 20 bases left in between. CDR1 and CDR2 (germline): DFQATT, SNEGSKA (reference sequence). DNA of the CDR3: TGCAGTGCCGGAGGGGGAGGGGGGAGAGACATTCAGTACTTC. Protein: CSAGGGGGRDIQYF.

This clonotype was seen only a few times. This rearrangement joins TRBV18 to TRBJ2-7; 9 nucleotides match TRBD1. Germline-derived CDR1 and CDR2 are KGHSH and LQKENI. The CDR3 has 19 amino acids. V shed 0 bases and J 0 bases; nucleotides not matched to a gene: 12. The CDR3 sequence: CASSPPVGQGLLSSYEQYF. The CDR3 DNA reads as TGTGCCAGCTCACCACCGGTGGGACAGGGCTTGCTAAGCTCCTACGAGCAGTACTTC. The full variable domain, its missing parts supplied by reference TRBV18 and TRBJ2-7, is NAGVMQNPRHLVRRRGQEARLRCSPMKGHSHVYWYRQLPEEGLKFMVYLQKENIIDESGMPKERFSAEFPKEGPSILRIQQVVRGDSAAYFCASSPPVGQGLLSSYEQYFGPGTRLTVT.

The chain couples TRBV12-3 or TRBV12-4 to TRBJ2-1, with no clear D. The CDR3 contains 13 residues. Between the trimmed V and J ends, which lost 8 bases and 4 bases, there was a span of 12 bases. DNA of the CDR3: TGTGCCAGCTTTGGTAGGTCGTACAATGAGCAGTTCTTC. This codes for CASFGRSYNEQFF.

The table lists this clonotype with a few counts. This chain connects TRBV27 to TRBJ2-5, with TRBD2 matching 10 bases. The V and J ends lost 5 bases and 4 bases, in that order; junction bases with no gene match: 4. Germline CDR1 and CDR2: MNHEY and SMNVEV (reference sequence). The CDR3 totals 14 residues. CDR3 sequence reads: CASSPRTSGETQYF. The CDR3 DNA is TGTGCCAGCAGTCCCCGGACTAGCGGAGAGACCCAGTACTTC.

The J gene is TRBJ1-2, the V gene TRBV27; 9 bases line up with TRBD1. CDR1 is MNHEY and CDR2 is SMNVEV in the germline V gene (reference sequence). The CDR3 totals 15 residues. Trimming at V came to 3 bases and at J to 2 bases, leaving 4 bases not matched to a gene. The CDR3 coding sequence is TGTGCCAGCAGTTTGTCTGGGACAGGGAACTATGGCTACACCTTC. Translating it yields CASSLSGTGNYGYTF.

This clonotype was seen a handful of times. This rearrangement joins TRBV6-5 to TRBJ2-6; D is possibly TRBD1 (5 bases). V was shortened by 1 base and J by 3 bases, with 10 bases between the two germline ends. Germline loops: CDR1 MNHEY, CDR2 SVGAGI. The CDR3 has 16 amino acids. The DNA for the CDR3 is TGTGCCAGCAGTTACTTTGCAGGGCGTGGGGCCAACGTCCTGACTTTC. This translates into CASSYFAGRGANVLTF.

V is TRBV9 and J is TRBJ1-5, with D hard to call. V dropped 0 bases and J dropped 0 bases, with 4 bases sitting between them. This CDR3 comprises 14 residues. The germline gives CDR1 SGDLS, CDR2 YYNGEE. The CDR3 is CASSVDLSNQPQHF. The CDR3 nucleotides read TGTGCCAGCAGCGTAGACCTTAGCAATCAGCCCCAGCATTTT.

The V and J genes are TRBV20-1 and TRBJ2-3; D perhaps matches TRBD2 (6 bases). Germline V gene data show CDR1 as DFQATT and CDR2 as SNEGSKA (reference sequence). The CDR3 consists of 16 residues. V lost 0 bases, J lost 3 bases, and 16 bases lay in between. CDR3 nucleotides: TGCAGTGCTAGAGATGCCGGCGGGACGTGGACAGATACGCAGTATTTT. This translates into CSARDAGGTWTDTQYF.

This sequence joins TRBV27 and TRBJ2-1; 11 bases fit TRBD2. The CDR3 loop spans 16 amino acids. Unmatched junction bases numbered 11, after V lost 5 bases and J lost 8 bases. Germline V lookup: CDR1 MNHEY, CDR2 SMNVEV (reference sequence). The CDR3 is CASSILAGETSYEQFF. CDR3 nucleotide sequence: TGTGCCAGCAGTATACTAGCGGGAGAGACAAGCTATGAGCAGTTCTTC.

This chain uses TRBV15 with TRBJ2-7, with D perhaps TRBD1 (6 bases). The germline V gene has CDR1 LNHNV and CDR2 YYDKDF (reference sequence). The V gene lost 4 bases and the J gene lost 4 bases, with 20 bases spanning the gap. The CDR3 extends over 16 amino acids. Here the CDR3 reads CATSNIPGHPEYEQYF. CDR3 sequence (DNA): TGTGCCACCAGCAACATCCCGGGACACCCAGAATACGAGCAGTACTTC.

The V call is TRBV20-1, the J call TRBJ2-7, with 7 bases identical to TRBD2. Germline assignment: CDR1 DFQATT and CDR2 SNEGSKA (reference sequence). Trimming cost V 3 bases and J 7 bases; bases outside gene matches: 9. The CDR3 spans 13 residues. CDR3 DNA: TGCAGTGCTAGCGGGACTACCGATTTTGAGCAGTACTTC. As protein: CSASGTTDFEQYF.

The chain's CDR3 is CASSAPRAASNEKLFF. The CDR3 coding sequence is TGTGCCAGCAGTGCCCCCCGGGCCGCGAGCAATGAAAAACTGTTTTTT. The chain employs TRBV28 and TRBJ1-4, with D unresolved. The CDR3 contains 16 residues. Trimming left V 5 bases short and J 5 bases short, with 18 bases between. The V gene's germline CDR1 is MDHEN and CDR2 SYDVKM.

V and J are TRBV6-1 and TRBJ2-3, with 7 bases fitting TRBD2. V gave up 6 bases and J gave up 0 bases; unmatched junction bases: 9. This CDR3 spans 16 amino acids. CDR1 and CDR2 from the germline V gene are MNHNS and SASEGT. CDR3 loop: CASSRETSLSTDTQYF. Written as DNA, the CDR3 is TGTGCCAGCAGCCGGGAGACTAGCTTAAGCACAGATACGCAGTATTTT.

This clonotype turned up a few times. The rearrangement joins TRBV20-1 to TRBJ2-5; no reliable D call. This CDR3 spans 14 amino acids. The V gene lost 0 bases and the J gene lost 5 bases, with 13 bases spanning the gap. Germline V gene data show CDR1 as DFQATT and CDR2 as SNEGSKA (reference sequence). The CDR3 DNA follows: TGCAGTGCTAGAGACAGCTCCAAGCCGGAGACCCAGTACTTC. It yields the protein CSARDSSKPETQYF.

This clonotype was seen a handful of times. The V call is TRBV5-1, the J call TRBJ2-1; 7 nucleotides match TRBD2. Germline V gene data show CDR1 as SGHRS and CDR2 as YFSETQ. The CDR3 sequence is 12 residues long. The J segment lost 4 bases and the V segment lost 7 bases, leaving 2 bases of the junction unmatched. The CDR3 region has the DNA TGCGCCAGCGGGGGGGGGTACAATGAGCAGTTCTTC. Its translation: CASGGGYNEQFF.

This clonotype was detected only a few times. The chain combines TRBV4-2 with TRBJ2-4; 7 bases fit TRBD1. Per germline, CDR1 LGHNA and CDR2 YNFKEQ. Unmatched junction bases numbered 15, after V lost 1 base and J lost 0 bases. This CDR3 is 20 amino acids long. As DNA, the CDR3 is TGTGCCAGCAGCCAAGTTAAGCAGAACAGGGACAGACTAGCCAAAAACATTCAGTACTTC. It specifies CASSQVKQNRDRLAKNIQYF.

The CDR3 sequence: CASSNLATDTQYF. CDR3 bases: TGTGCCAGTAGTAATCTAGCGACAGATACGCAGTATTTT. The chain has TRBV19 and TRBJ2-3, with TRBD2 as a possible D gene (6 bases). This CDR3 spans 13 amino acids. V lost 4 bases, J lost 3 bases, and 8 bases lay in between. The germline V gene encodes CDR1 LNHDA and CDR2 SQIVND (reference sequence). The full variable domain, in which reference TRBV19 and TRBJ2-3 provide the parts outside the CDR3, is DGGITQSPKYLFRKEGQNVTLSCEQNLNHDAMYWYRQDPGQGLRLIYYSQIVNDFQKGDIAEGYSVSREKKESFPLTVTSAQKNPTAFYLCASSNLATDTQYFGPGTRLTVL.

This clonotype was seen only a few times. J is TRBJ1-6 and V is TRBV4-1; D is possibly TRBD1 (5 bases). V was trimmed by 4 bases and J by 9 bases, leaving 16 bases between them. The CDR3 contains 15 residues. Germline-derived CDR1 and CDR2 are MGHRA and YSYEKL. The CDR3 spells CASSRLAARGSPLHF. CDR3 nucleotides: TGCGCCAGCAGCCGTTTGGCGGCGAGGGGTTCACCCCTCCACTTT.

This clonotype was seen a handful of times. The CDR3 bases are TGTGCCAGCAGTTCACCCCTCACAGGGGGAGGCAATCAGCCCCAGCATTTT. It translates to CASSSPLTGGGNQPQHF. The rearrangement joins TRBV28 to TRBJ1-5; 8 bases are a match to TRBD1. The CDR3 has 17 residues. Trimming at V came to 4 bases and at J to 2 bases, leaving 10 bases not matched to a gene. Germline lookup yields CDR1 MDHEN and CDR2 SYDVKM.

The V and J genes are TRBV20-1 and TRBJ2-5, with TRBD1 identical over 9 bases. CDR3 length equals 14 residues. With 6 bases clipped from V and 1 base from J, the junction kept 6 bases outside the gene matches. Germline lookup yields CDR1 DFQATT and CDR2 SNEGSKA (reference sequence). This chain's CDR3 is CSARDRAFQETQYF. CDR3 DNA: TGCAGTGCAAGGGACAGGGCCTTCCAAGAGACCCAGTACTTC.

This clonotype came up a few times. The chain links TRBV27 to TRBJ2-1, with D perhaps TRBD2 (5 bases). Looked up from germline, CDR1 is MNHEY and CDR2 is SMNVEV (reference sequence). V was clipped by 0 bases and J by 9 bases, with 18 bases between them. This CDR3 spans 16 amino acids. CDR3 nucleotide sequence: TGTGCCAGCAGTTTATCGGTGGACTCTGCCCGAGGTGAGCAGTTCTTC. Translating it yields CASSLSVDSARGEQFF.

This rearrangement joins TRBV2 to TRBJ1-5; D gene uncertain. Germline loops: CDR1 SNHLY, CDR2 FYNNEI. The CDR3 contains 12 residues. The ends were cut back, 0 bases at V and 8 bases at J, with 5 bases in the middle. CDR3 in amino acids: CASSEALEPQHF. CDR3 DNA sequence: TGTGCCAGCAGTGAAGCCCTTGAGCCCCAGCATTTT.

Many counts were recorded for this clonotype. V and J are TRBV5-4 and TRBJ2-3; 9 nucleotides line up with TRBD2. This CDR3 has 16 amino acids. Germline V gene sequence: CDR1 SGHNT, CDR2 YYREEE (reference sequence). V shed 6 bases, J shed 4 bases, and the junction held 12 bases outside the gene matches. CDR3 DNA: TGTGCCAGCAAGGCGGGTAGCGGGAGTATGGCAGATACGCAGTATTTT. It yields the protein CASKAGSGSMADTQYF.